This T cell receptor beta chain was found in a study of blood T cell repertoires in COVID-19. About the research overall: Sites across the United States, Italy and Spain contributed samples from acute and convalescent COVID-19.

The assay was immunoSEQ multiplex PCR, and TCRdb's table has in-frame clones only and misses some. The sample carries hundreds of thousands of clones, approximately 83% recorded once. Cohorts were assigned according to the clinical history that participants reported. In germline, CDR1 is LNHNV, CDR2 YYDKDF (reference sequence). Trimming stripped 0 bases from V and 5 bases from J, with 8 bases between. The CDR3 spans 14 residues. This chain connects TRBV15 to TRBJ1-5; D gene uncertain. The sample consisted of PBMCs or T cells enriched from blood (not recorded which). The sequence derives from a woman between 45 and 65 years old who had been exposed to COVID-19. The CDR3: CATSRDRSHQPQHF. The CDR3, as DNA: TGTGCCACCAGCAGAGACAGATCCCATCAGCCCCAGCATTTT.